This entry is about one T cell receptor (beta chain). Its antigen is as yet unknown. Germline V gene data show CDR1 as DFQATT and CDR2 as SNEGSKA (reference sequence). V was pared by 3 bases and J by 4 bases, with 13 bases between. CDR3 size: 15 residues. TCRdb processed the multiplex PCR reads anew with MiXCR; each CDR3 protein has one entry. The sample holds some 66,000 distinct CDR3 sequences, approximately 54% seen once. These data belong to a study of breast tumors, draining lymph nodes, adjacent tissues. Broader study findings: Tumor repertoires ranked between lymph nodes and nontumor tissue in diversity, with V and J gene preferences. Most tumor T cells seemingly derive from lymph node, then expand in tumor. Luminal-like breast cancer showed significantly higher tumor–nontumor repertoire similarity than basal-like.

This receptor was obtained from a female donor with breast cancer. Some clones in this sample may be carry-over from other donors' samples. The specimen was breast tumor tissue. This chain uses TRBV20-1 with TRBJ1-6, with D unclear. The CDR3 DNA is TGCAGTGCTAGTGACTACGGGCCGTATAATTCACCCCTCCACTTT. Translating gives CSASDYGPYNSPLHF.